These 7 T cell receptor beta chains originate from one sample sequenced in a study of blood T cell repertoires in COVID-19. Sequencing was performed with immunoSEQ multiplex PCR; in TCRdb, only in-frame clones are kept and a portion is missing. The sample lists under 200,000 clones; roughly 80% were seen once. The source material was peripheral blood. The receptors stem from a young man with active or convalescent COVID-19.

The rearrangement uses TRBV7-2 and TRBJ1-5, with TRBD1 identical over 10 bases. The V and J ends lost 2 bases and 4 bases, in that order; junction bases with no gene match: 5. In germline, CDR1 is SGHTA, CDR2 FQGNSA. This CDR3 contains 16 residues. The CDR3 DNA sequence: TGTGCCAGCAGCTTATCCGCGGGACAGGGGAATCAGCCCCAGCATTTT. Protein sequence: CASSLSAGQGNQPQHF.

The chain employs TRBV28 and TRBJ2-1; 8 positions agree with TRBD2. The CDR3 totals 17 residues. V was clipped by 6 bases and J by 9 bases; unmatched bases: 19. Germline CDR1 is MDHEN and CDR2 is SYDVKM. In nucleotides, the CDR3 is TGTGCCAGCAGGCTCGGGGGGGCTAGCGGCTACCCAATTGAGCAGTTCTTC. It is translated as CASRLGGASGYPIEQFF.

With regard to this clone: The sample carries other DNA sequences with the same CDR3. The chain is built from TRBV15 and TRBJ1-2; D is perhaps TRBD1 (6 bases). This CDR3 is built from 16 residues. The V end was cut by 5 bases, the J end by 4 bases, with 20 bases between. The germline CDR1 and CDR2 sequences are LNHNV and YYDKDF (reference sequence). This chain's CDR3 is CATSAVPGHSSYGYTF. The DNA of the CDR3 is TGTGCCACCAGCGCCGTCCCGGGACATTCCTCCTATGGCTACACCTTC.

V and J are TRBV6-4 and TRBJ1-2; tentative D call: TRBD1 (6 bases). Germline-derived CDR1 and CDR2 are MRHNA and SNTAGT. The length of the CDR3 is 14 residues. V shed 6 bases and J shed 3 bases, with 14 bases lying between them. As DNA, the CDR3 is TGTGCCAGCAGCCACCAACAGGGCGACTATGGCTACACCTTC. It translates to CASSHQQGDYGYTF.

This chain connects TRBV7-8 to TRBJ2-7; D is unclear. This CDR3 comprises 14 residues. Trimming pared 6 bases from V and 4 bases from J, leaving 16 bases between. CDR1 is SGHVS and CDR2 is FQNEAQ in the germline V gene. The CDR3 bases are TGTGCCAGCAGTTCCGTGGAGCCTCCGTACGAGCAGTACTTC. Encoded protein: CASSSVEPPYEQYF.

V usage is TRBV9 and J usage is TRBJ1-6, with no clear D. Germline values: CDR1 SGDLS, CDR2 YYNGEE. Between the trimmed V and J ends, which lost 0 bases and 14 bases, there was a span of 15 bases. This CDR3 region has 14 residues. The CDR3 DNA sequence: TGTGCCAGCAGCGTAGCTACGGCAGCCGGGTCCCTCCACTTT. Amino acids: CASSVATAAGSLHF.

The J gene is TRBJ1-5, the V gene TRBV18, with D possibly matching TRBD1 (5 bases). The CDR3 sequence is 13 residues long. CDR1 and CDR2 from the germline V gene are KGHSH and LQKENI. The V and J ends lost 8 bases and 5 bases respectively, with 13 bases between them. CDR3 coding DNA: TGTGCCAGCCGCCGGGGGGGGGATCAGCCCCAGCATTTT. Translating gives CASRRGGDQPQHF.